These 31 T cell receptor beta chains share one sample of origin, sequenced in a study of lymphopenia after photon versus proton radiotherapy. Assay: immunoSEQ multiplex PCR; the TCRdb copy retains only in-frame clones and omits some. Of under 9,500 clones in the sample, 90% to 95% were seen once. The sequencing used peripheral blood, collected from a patient treated with photon-based radiotherapy. These receptors all come from a woman aged 50 to 65 with cholangiocarcinoma.

This chain connects TRBV5-6 to TRBJ1-5, with D unresolved. The CDR3 length is 14 residues. Trimming took 4 bases from V and 0 from J, leaving 8 bases between them. Germline CDR1 and CDR2: SGHDT and YYEEEE. As DNA, the CDR3 is TGTGCCAGCAGCCCAGGATATAGCAATCAGCCCCAGCATTTT. It yields the protein CASSPGYSNQPQHF.

The V and J genes are TRBV5-1 and TRBJ2-7; 8 positions match TRBD1. Germline V gene data show CDR1 as SGHRS and CDR2 as YFSETQ. The CDR3 length is 16 residues. J gave up 3 bases and V 2 bases, and 10 bases lay outside the gene matches. CDR3 sequence: CASSLATQGAGYEQYF. The CDR3 DNA follows: TGCGCCAGCAGCTTAGCGACCCAGGGGGCCGGCTACGAGCAGTACTTC.

The chain carries TRBV30 and TRBJ1-1; 7 positions match TRBD1. Looked up from germline, CDR1 is GTSNPN and CDR2 is SVGIG (reference sequence). Trimming at V came to 0 bases and at J to 7 bases, leaving 8 bases not matched to a gene. CDR3 length: 14 amino acids. The CDR3 DNA reads TGTGCCTGGAGTGTACGACAGGGTCGAATTGAAGCTTTCTTT. Protein sequence: CAWSVRQGRIEAFF. The whole variable domain, remainder taken from reference TRBV30 and TRBJ1-1, is SQTIHQWPATLVQPVGSPLSLECTVEGTSNPNLYWYRQAAGRGLQLLFYSVGIGQISSEVPQNLSASRPQDRQFILSSKKLLLSDSGFYLCAWSVRQGRIEAFFGQGTRLTVV.

The chain couples TRBV11-2 to TRBJ1-5; D gene ambiguous. The germline V gene encodes CDR1 SGHAT and CDR2 FQNNGV. This CDR3 has 14 residues. V shed 1 base and J shed 0 bases, with 4 bases lying between them. The CDR3 here is CASSLGASNQPQHF. The CDR3 nucleotides read TGTGCCAGCAGCTTAGGGGCTAGCAATCAGCCCCAGCATTTT.

This chain uses TRBV29-1 with TRBJ1-2; D is unresolved. This CDR3 has 14 residues. Trimming cost V 7 bases and J 6 bases, with 21 bases left between them. Looked up from germline, CDR1 is SQVTM and CDR2 is ANQGSEA. The CDR3 sequence is CSAVRSASGDGYTF. CDR3 DNA: TGCAGCGCTGTCCGCTCGGCCTCGGGAGATGGCTACACCTTC.

The genes are TRBV9 and TRBJ1-2, with TRBD1 as a possible D gene (5 bases). The CDR3 extends over 18 amino acids. The germline V gene encodes CDR1 SGDLS and CDR2 YYNGEE. V was clipped by 4 bases and J by 1 base, with 23 bases between them. The CDR3 bases are TGTGCCAGCAGCCTCGTCCGGGACGTCGGCTCCCTTAACTATGGCTACACCTTC. Its protein is CASSLVRDVGSLNYGYTF. Using reference TRBV9 and TRBJ1-2 for the parts outside the CDR3, the full variable domain is DSGVTQTPKHLITATGQRVTLRCSPRSGDLSVYWYQQSLDQGLQFLIQYYNGEERAKGNILERFSAQQFPDLHSELNLSSLELGDSALYFCASSLVRDVGSLNYGYTFGSGTRLTVV.

The genes are TRBV6-1 and TRBJ1-4; 8 bases line up with TRBD1. Germline V gene sequence: CDR1 MNHNS, CDR2 SASEGT. This CDR3 has 14 amino acids. Trimming took 5 bases from V and 6 from J; bases not matched to a gene: 5. CDR3 loop: CASSNPRGHEKLFF. CDR3 DNA sequence: TGTGCCAGCAGTAACCCCAGGGGGCATGAAAAACTGTTTTTT.

The rearrangement uses TRBV19 and TRBJ1-1, with TRBD1 as a possible D gene (6 bases). The CDR3 totals 17 residues. With 3 bases removed from V and 3 bases from J, the gap between germline ends came to 20 bases. CDR1 and CDR2 (germline): LNHDA, SQIVND (reference sequence). CDR3 in DNA: TGTGCCAGTAGTATTCCTCCTACAGGGTGGGGAGACACTGAAGCTTTCTTT. This codes for CASSIPPTGWGDTEAFF.

The chain carries TRBV15 and TRBJ1-4; 9 positions match TRBD1. This CDR3 is built from 15 residues. V lost 3 bases to trimming and J lost 4 bases; unmatched junction nucleotides: 3. The V gene's germline CDR1 is LNHNV and CDR2 YYDKDF (reference sequence). CDR3 in DNA: TGTGCCACCAGCAGTGGGACAGGGAATAATGAAAAACTGTTTTTT. Its translation is CATSSGTGNNEKLFF.

The chain has TRBV4-3 and TRBJ2-2; 8 bases are a match to TRBD2. CDR1 and CDR2 from the germline V gene are LGHNA and YSLEER. V gave up 11 bases and J gave up 0 bases; unmatched junction bases: 2. The CDR3 has 13 residues. Here the CDR3 DNA reads TGCGCCTCGGGAGGGGCGAACACCGGGGAGCTGTTTTTT. As protein: CASGGANTGELFF.

This chain joins TRBV5-1 and TRBJ1-3, with a tentative D call TRBD1 (6 bases). CDR1 SGHRS and CDR2 YFSETQ come from the germline V gene. This CDR3 has 15 residues. Trimming stripped 0 bases from V and 2 bases from J, with 9 bases between. The CDR3 spells CASSLEAGAGNTIYF. The CDR3 DNA reads as TGCGCCAGCAGCTTGGAGGCAGGGGCTGGAAACACCATATATTTT.

The CDR3 DNA follows: TGTGCCAGCAGCTTGGCCGGAGGGTCTGGGGCTTTCTTT. Amino acids: CASSLAGGSGAFF. The V gene is TRBV5-4, the J gene TRBJ1-1; D is unclear. Germline CDR1 SGHNT, CDR2 YYREEE (reference sequence). The CDR3 spans 13 residues. V lost 0 bases, J lost 11 bases, and 14 bases lay in between.

This rearrangement joins TRBV29-1 to TRBJ2-3; D possibly uses TRBD1 or TRBD2 (6 bases each). CDR3 length: 15 amino acids. Trimming left V 6 bases short and J 2 bases short, with 18 bases between. CDR1 SQVTM and CDR2 ANQGSEA come from the germline V gene. The CDR3 reads CSVVISGAYTDTQYF. The DNA of the CDR3 is TGCAGCGTCGTGATATCGGGGGCCTACACAGATACGCAGTATTTT.

The V and J genes are TRBV5-1 and TRBJ2-7; D is uncertain. Germline V gene data show CDR1 as SGHRS and CDR2 as YFSETQ. The CDR3 runs 12 residues. The V and J ends lost 4 bases and 3 bases respectively, with 8 bases between them. For the CDR3, the DNA is TGCGCCAGCAGCGCAGGCCTCTACGAGCAGTACTTC. The encoded protein is CASSAGLYEQYF.

The CDR3 spells CASSVSPGYQPQHF. CDR3 DNA: TGTGCCAGCAGCGTATCCCCAGGGTATCAGCCCCAGCATTTT. The V gene is TRBV9, the J gene TRBJ1-5, with TRBD1 as a possible D gene (5 bases). CDR3 size: 14 residues. The germline CDR1 and CDR2 sequences are SGDLS and YYNGEE. Trimming cost V 1 base and J 5 bases, with 10 bases left between them.

This sequence joins TRBV25-1 and TRBJ2-1, with 8 nucleotides matching TRBD1. The CDR3 runs to 16 residues. V dropped 8 bases and J dropped 8; count of bases not matched to a gene: 17. The germline gives CDR1 MGHDK, CDR2 SYGVNS. In nucleotides, the CDR3 is TGTGCCAGCTCGCCTCCGGGACAGGCGCGTGGTTATGAGCAGTTCTTC. The encoded protein is CASSPPGQARGYEQFF. Combining the CDR3 with reference TRBV25-1 and TRBJ2-1 gives the whole variable domain EADIYQTPRYLVIGTGKKITLECSQTMGHDKMYWYQQDPGMELHLIHYSYGVNSTEKGDLSSESTVSRIRTEHFPLTLESARPSHTSQYLCASSPPGQARGYEQFFGPGTRLTVL.

The chain is built from TRBV7-2 and TRBJ2-7; no clear D gene. CDR3 size: 14 residues. Per the germline V gene, CDR1 is SGHTA and CDR2 is FQGNSA. The V end was cut by 1 base, the J end by 0 bases, with 7 bases between. The CDR3 reads CASSLGPPSYEQYF. CDR3 sequence (DNA): TGTGCCAGCAGCTTAGGTCCCCCCTCCTACGAGCAGTACTTC.

The table lists this clone with a count of one. The chain couples TRBV19 to TRBJ1-1; D not certain. This CDR3 comprises 15 residues. Germline V gene sequence: CDR1 LNHDA, CDR2 SQIVND (reference sequence). Trimming took off 4 bases at V and 5 bases at J, with 17 bases between the two ends. The chain's CDR3 is CASSKQTLANTEAFF. The CDR3 DNA sequence: TGTGCCAGTAGTAAACAAACTCTCGCCAATACTGAAGCTTTCTTT.

The chain couples TRBV19 to TRBJ2-7, with a weak D call TRBD2 (6 bases). The CDR3 length is 15 residues. The V end was cut by 6 bases, the J end by 1 base, with 16 bases between. In germline, CDR1 is LNHDA, CDR2 SQIVND (reference sequence). CDR3 region: CASSKQGSGSYEQYF. The CDR3 DNA is TGTGCCAGTAGCAAGCAGGGCAGCGGGTCCTACGAGCAGTACTTC.

The chain has TRBV2 and TRBJ2-5; TRBD2 matches at 11 bases. The V and J ends lost 7 bases and 1 base, in that order; junction bases with no gene match: 8. The CDR3 consists of 16 residues. Germline V gene lookup returns CDR1 SNHLY and CDR2 FYNNEI. For the CDR3, the DNA is TGTGCCAGCACCCCCGCGGGACTAGCGGTCCAAGAGACCCAGTACTTC. This encodes CASTPAGLAVQETQYF.

The rearrangement joins TRBV7-9 to TRBJ2-6, with TRBD2 matching over 7 bases. The V gene's germline CDR1 is SEHNR and CDR2 FQNEAQ (reference sequence). The CDR3 spans 16 residues. Trimming cost V 1 base and J 2 bases; bases outside gene matches: 2. CDR3 amino acids: CASSLGGRAGANVLTF. DNA for the CDR3: TGTGCCAGCAGCTTAGGAGGGAGGGCTGGGGCCAACGTCCTGACTTTC.

The V call is TRBV10-3, the J call TRBJ2-3; no firm D call. Per the germline V gene, CDR1 is ENHRY and CDR2 is SYGVKD. Trimming removed 2 bases from V and 6 bases from J, with 12 bases in between. The CDR3 has 14 amino acids. The CDR3: CAISENRVADTQYF. The CDR3 DNA follows: TGTGCCATCAGTGAGAATAGGGTTGCCGATACGCAGTATTTT.

The V and J genes are TRBV7-2 and TRBJ1-5; no definite D call. The CDR3 extends over 14 amino acids. V gave up 5 bases and J gave up 0 bases, with 8 bases separating them. The germline gives CDR1 SGHTA, CDR2 FQGNSA. The CDR3 DNA reads TGTGCCAGCAGCACCTTTTATAGCAATCAGCCCCAGCATTTT. It translates to CASSTFYSNQPQHF.

V is TRBV12-5 and J is TRBJ2-3; D is unresolved. The CDR3 loop spans 15 amino acids. The germline CDR1 and CDR2 sequences are LGHNT and FRNRAP. Trimming cost V 2 bases and J 0 bases, with 9 bases left between them. CDR3 in amino acids: CASGLIVYSTDTQYF. For the CDR3, the DNA is TGTGCTAGTGGTTTGATTGTATATAGCACAGATACGCAGTATTTT.

This chain joins TRBV9 and TRBJ2-2; perhaps TRBD2 as D (6 bases). The CDR3 is made up of 17 amino acids. Looked up from germline, CDR1 is SGDLS and CDR2 is YYNGEE. Deletions cut 4 bases from V and 0 bases from J, with 16 bases between. The CDR3 region has the DNA TGTGCCAGCAGCCATTTGCGGGGAATCGCGAACACCGGGGAGCTGTTTTTT. Translating gives CASSHLRGIANTGELFF.

This clone was found once. This chain joins TRBV5-1 and TRBJ2-5; tentatively, D is TRBD2 (6 bases). The V gene's germline CDR1 is SGHRS and CDR2 YFSETQ. The CDR3 covers 16 residues. V lost 4 bases and J lost 5, with 21 bases in between. DNA for the CDR3: TGCGCCAGCAGCCCCTTCCCCGCGGGAATAATGGAGACCCAGTACTTC. Protein product: CASSPFPAGIMETQYF.

The chain recombines TRBV4-1 with TRBJ2-2; 8 nucleotides agree with TRBD1. V shed 1 base and J 1 base; nucleotides not matched to a gene: 2. CDR1 is MGHRA, CDR2 YSYEKL, per germline. The CDR3 totals 16 residues. CDR3 sequence: CASSQGQGKNTGELFF. CDR3 in DNA: TGCGCCAGCAGCCAAGGACAGGGGAAGAACACCGGGGAGCTGTTTTTT.

The gene calls are TRBV19 and TRBJ2-5; a weak D match, TRBD1 (6 bases). CDR3 length equals 14 residues. Germline CDR1 LNHDA, CDR2 SQIVND (reference sequence). With 8 bases removed from V and 1 base from J, the gap between germline ends came to 14 bases. The CDR3 coding sequence is TGTGCCAGTTCCCGGACAGCTAGCCAAGAGACCCAGTACTTC. Amino acid sequence: CASSRTASQETQYF.

The genes are TRBV10-1 and TRBJ1-2; 8 bases are a match to TRBD1. CDR3 length equals 16 residues. Trimming removed 0 bases from V and 8 bases from J; junction bases left unmatched: 11. Germline V gene data show CDR1 as WNHNN and CDR2 as SYGVQD (reference sequence). The CDR3 DNA reads as TGCGCCAGCAGTGAGTCGACAGGGGCGCCTGACCAGGGCTACACCTTC. Protein sequence: CASSESTGAPDQGYTF.

The chain carries TRBV19 and TRBJ1-4; D unclear. CDR1 and CDR2 from the germline V gene are LNHDA and SQIVND (reference sequence). The CDR3 runs 14 residues. V lost 1 base and J lost 4, with 7 bases in between. DNA for the CDR3: TGTGCCAGTAGTATAGTGGGAGTTAATGAAAAACTGTTTTTT. As protein: CASSIVGVNEKLFF.

This chain links TRBV6-1 with TRBJ2-5, with D tentatively TRBD1 or TRBD2 (5 bases each). Germline assignment: CDR1 MNHNS and CDR2 SASEGT. The CDR3 extends over 13 amino acids. V lost 5 bases, J lost 1 base, and 8 bases lay in between. CDR3 protein: CASSPGTQETQYF. CDR3 DNA: TGTGCCAGCAGTCCGGGGACCCAAGAGACCCAGTACTTC.